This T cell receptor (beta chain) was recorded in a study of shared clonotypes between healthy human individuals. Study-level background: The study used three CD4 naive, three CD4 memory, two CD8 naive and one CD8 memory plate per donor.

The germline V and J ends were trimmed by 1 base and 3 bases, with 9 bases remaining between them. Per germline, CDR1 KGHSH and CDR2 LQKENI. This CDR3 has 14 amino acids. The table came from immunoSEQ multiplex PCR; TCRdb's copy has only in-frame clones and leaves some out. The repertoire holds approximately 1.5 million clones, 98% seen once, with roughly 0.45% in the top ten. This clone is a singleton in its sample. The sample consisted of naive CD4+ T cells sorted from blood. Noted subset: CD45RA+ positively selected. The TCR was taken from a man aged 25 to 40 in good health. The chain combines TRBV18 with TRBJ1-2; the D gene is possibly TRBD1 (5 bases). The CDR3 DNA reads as TGTGCCAGCTCACCACGGGGGAGAGACTATGGCTACACCTTC. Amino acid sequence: CASSPRGRDYGYTF.